The present entry profiles one T cell receptor beta chain with its context. The germline CDR1 and CDR2 sequences are SGHNT and YYREEE (reference sequence). V dropped 0 bases and J dropped 2; count of bases not matched to a gene: 1. The CDR3 covers 15 residues. This sample is part of a study of cytomegalovirus exposure and HLA in healthy donors. It was with 60 Vbeta and 13 Jbeta primers that the PCR ran. TCRdb's copy holds only in-frame clones and misses some; the assay was immunoSEQ multiplex PCR. The sample consists of hundreds of thousands of clones, about 72% of them appearing once. Sequences were obtained from PBMCs. The clonotype originates from a male donor in good health and CMV-seronegative. The chain employs TRBV5-4 and TRBJ2-7; 11 bases match TRBD2. For the CDR3, the DNA is TGTGCCAGCAGCTTGGAACTAGCGGGAGCCTACGAGCAGTACTTC. It yields the protein CASSLELAGAYEQYF.